The rows below give T cell receptor beta chains drawn from one sample of a study of blood T cell repertoires in COVID-19. TCRdb's copy holds only in-frame clones and misses some; the assay was immunoSEQ multiplex PCR. The repertoire holds 50,000 to 65,000 clones, with approximately 80% as singletons. Sequenced material: peripheral blood. These receptors all stem from a man between 65 and 80 years old with acute or convalescent COVID-19. CDR3s include the opening cysteine and the closing phenylalanine or tryptophan. A D gene is named only where the DNA matches it firmly. Clone size appears in some rows only: once, few, many, or a class for an expanded clone.

cdr3_aa cdr3_nt v_call cdr3_length d_call j_call clone_size
CASSAQGRGANVLTF TGTGCCAGCAGTGCACAGGGGCGCGGGGCCAACGTCCTGACTTTC TRBV2 15 TRBD1 TRBJ2-6 .
CASSQDPSGAYEQYF TGTGCCAGCAGCCAAGATCCCAGCGGGGCCTACGAGCAGTACTTC TRBV4-2 15 TRBD2 TRBJ2-7 .
CASSVGREETQYF TGTGCCAGCAGCGTCGGGAGGGAAGAGACCCAGTACTTC TRBV7-8 13 TRBD2 TRBJ2-5 .
CASRVSGTGELFF TGTGCCAGCAGGGTTAGCGGTACCGGGGAGCTGTTTTTT TRBV12-3/TRBV12-4 13 . TRBJ2-2 .
CASSKRTGEDYNSPLHF TGTGCCAGCAGCAAAAGGACAGGGGAGGACTATAATTCACCCCTCCACTTT TRBV5-6 17 TRBD1 TRBJ1-6 .
CASSQAGTSPTQYF TGTGCCAGCAGCCAGGCCGGGACTAGCCCGACCCAGTACTTC TRBV3-1/TRBV3-2 14 TRBD2 TRBJ2-5 once
CASSYPDTTGELFF TGTGCCAGCAGCTATCCGGACACCACCGGGGAGCTGTTTTTT TRBV2 14 . TRBJ2-2 .
CASSWPGGGNYGYTF TGTGCCAGCAGCTGGCCAGGAGGGGGCAACTATGGCTACACCTTC TRBV11-2 15 TRBD1 TRBJ1-2 .
CASSQNRDRGCTDTQYF TGCGCCAGCAGTCAAAACCGGGACAGGGGATGCACAGATACGCAGTATTTT TRBV23-1 17 TRBD1 TRBJ2-3 once
CASSLVQGDLQNEQFF TGTGCCAGCAGCTTGGTACAGGGTGACTTACAGAATGAGCAGTTCTTC TRBV5-5 16 . TRBJ2-1 .
CASSESYREGGYTF TGTGCCAGCAGTGAAAGCTATCGGGAAGGGGGCTACACCTTC TRBV2 14 . TRBJ1-2 .
CATSDLFSGEQFF TGTGCCACCAGTGATCTCTTCAGCGGTGAGCAGTTCTTC TRBV24-1 13 . TRBJ2-1 .
CASSIRQGPNYGYTF TGTGCCAGTAGTATTAGGCAGGGGCCTAACTATGGCTACACCTTC TRBV19 15 . TRBJ1-2 .
CASSPQGGGGGTEAFF TGTGCCAGCTCACCCCAGGGTGGGGGAGGTGGCACTGAAGCTTTCTTT TRBV18 16 . TRBJ1-1 .
CASSAPGRDSRFYNEQFF TGTGCCAGCAGCGCCCCGGGACGGGACTCCCGATTTTACAATGAGCAGTTCTTC TRBV5-4 18 . TRBJ2-1 .
CASTLYGGMTGPAKNIQYF TGTGCCAGTACCCTATATGGGGGTATGACAGGGCCGGCCAAAAACATTCAGTACTTC TRBV19 19 TRBD1 TRBJ2-4 .
CASSEYAGEYGYEQYF TGTGCCAGCAGTGAATACGCGGGGGAATACGGCTACGAGCAGTACTTC TRBV6-1 16 TRBD2 TRBJ2-7 .
CASSPGASYEQYF TGCGCCAGCAGCCCAGGTGCCTCCTACGAGCAGTACTTC TRBV5-1 13 . TRBJ2-7 .
CASSGPISPTGELFF TGTGCCAGCAGCGGTCCGATTAGCCCCACCGGGGAGCTGTTTTTT TRBV6-5 15 . TRBJ2-2 .
CASSLQGYEQYF TGTGCCAGCAGCCTCCAGGGTTACGAGCAGTACTTC TRBV11-2 12 . TRBJ2-7 .
CASSPNNSPLHF TGCGCCAGCTCCCCAAATAATTCACCCCTCCACTTT TRBV5-1 12 . TRBJ1-6 few
CASSQAGVSYGYTF TGCGCCAGCAGCCAAGCTGGAGTTAGCTATGGCTACACCTTC TRBV4-1 14 . TRBJ1-2 once
CASSPGTMNTEAFF TGTGCCAGCAGTCCAGGGACTATGAACACTGAAGCTTTCTTT TRBV6-5 14 . TRBJ1-1 .
CASTKTVGRGSGGYTF TGTGCCAGCACCAAAACCGTCGGCAGGGGTTCGGGTGGCTACACCTTC TRBV7-9 16 . TRBJ1-2 .
CASSPPLRGEQYF TGTGCCAGCTCACCACCGCTTAGAGGGGAGCAGTACTTC TRBV18 13 . TRBJ2-7 .
CASSPSWRGRTDTQYF TGTGCCAGCTCACCGTCCTGGCGGGGACGCACAGATACGCAGTATTTT TRBV18 16 . TRBJ2-3 once
CASSLGSFPTDTQYF TGTGCCAGCAGTCTCGGGTCCTTCCCCACAGATACGCAGTATTTT TRBV6-5 15 . TRBJ2-3 once
CSVPPGDGARTDTQYF TGCAGCGTCCCCCCAGGGGACGGGGCCCGCACAGATACGCAGTATTTT TRBV29-1 16 . TRBJ2-3 once
CASSLRAGELFF TGTGCCAGCAGCTTACGGGCCGGGGAGCTGTTTTTT TRBV7-3 12 . TRBJ2-2 few
CASSSTSGGPPHNEQFF TGTGCCAGCAGCTCGACCAGTGGGGGCCCCCCCCACAATGAGCAGTTCTTC TRBV7-9 17 . TRBJ2-1 .
CASSLGTGEDTQYF TGCGCCAGCAGCTTGGGGACAGGGGAGGATACGCAGTATTTT TRBV5-1 14 TRBD1 TRBJ2-3 .
CASSLGGVQETQYF TGTGCTAGCAGCTTAGGGGGGGTCCAAGAGACCCAGTACTTC TRBV7-7 14 . TRBJ2-5 .
CASSFDRGTVEAFF TGTGCCAGCAGCTTTGACAGGGGTACCGTTGAAGCTTTCTTT TRBV5-4 14 TRBD1 TRBJ1-1 once
CASRGRTGLNTEAFF TGTGCCAGCAGGGGACGGACAGGGCTGAACACTGAAGCTTTCTTT TRBV6-5 15 TRBD1 TRBJ1-1 .
CASSLEEGSSYNEQFF TGCGCCAGCAGCTTGGAGGAGGGGAGCTCCTACAATGAGCAGTTCTTC TRBV5-1 16 . TRBJ2-1 .
CASSPGVTADYNEQFF TGCGCCAGCAGCCCCGGGGTTACGGCAGACTACAATGAGCAGTTCTTC TRBV5-1 16 . TRBJ2-1 .
CATSHRDTNTGELFF TGTGCCACCAGCCACCGGGACACCAACACCGGGGAGCTGTTTTTT TRBV24-1 15 . TRBJ2-2 .
CASSIRKTSGAYNEQFF TGTGCCAGCAGCATAAGGAAGACTAGCGGGGCCTACAATGAGCAGTTCTTC TRBV7-2 17 TRBD2 TRBJ2-1 few
CASSQDPRGVRANTGELFF TGCGCCAGCAGCCAAGATCCCCGCGGGGTACGCGCGAACACCGGGGAGCTGTTTTTT TRBV4-1 19 . TRBJ2-2 .
CASSLRRSNQPQHF TGTGCCAGCAGTTTACGGAGGAGCAATCAGCCCCAGCATTTT TRBV27 14 . TRBJ1-5 once
CASSQGVEGGISGNTIYF TGTGCCAGCAGCCAAGGGGTGGAAGGGGGCATTTCTGGAAACACCATATATTTT TRBV3-1/TRBV3-2 18 TRBD1 TRBJ1-3 once
CASSVSQGDYTF TGTGCCAGCAGCGTAAGCCAGGGCGACTACACCTTC TRBV9 12 . TRBJ1-2 .
CASSLVQRGSQETQYF TGCGCCAGCAGCTTGGTTCAGCGGGGGTCGCAAGAGACCCAGTACTTC TRBV5-1 16 TRBD2 TRBJ2-5 .
CASSQVRGTGTTGELFF TGTGCCAGCAGCCAAGTGCGGGGGACAGGGACTACCGGGGAGCTGTTTTTT TRBV14 17 TRBD1 TRBJ2-2 .
CASSLASGGNEKLFF TGTGCCAGCAGCTTAGCTTCGGGGGGGAATGAAAAACTGTTTTTT TRBV7-9 15 . TRBJ1-4 .
CASSGGQGFNEQFF TGTGCCAGCAGCGGGGGACAGGGCTTCAATGAGCAGTTCTTC TRBV14 14 TRBD1 TRBJ2-1 few